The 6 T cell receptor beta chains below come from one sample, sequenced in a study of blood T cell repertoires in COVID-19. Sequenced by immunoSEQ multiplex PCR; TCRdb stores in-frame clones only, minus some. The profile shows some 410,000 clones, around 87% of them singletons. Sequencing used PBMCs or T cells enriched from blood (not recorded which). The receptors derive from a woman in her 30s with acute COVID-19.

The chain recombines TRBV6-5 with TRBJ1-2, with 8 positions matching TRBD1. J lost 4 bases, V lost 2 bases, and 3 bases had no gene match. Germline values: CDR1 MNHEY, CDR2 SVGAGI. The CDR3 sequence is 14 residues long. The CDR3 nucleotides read TGTGCCAGCAGTTACCAGGGGGCAAGCTATGGCTACACCTTC. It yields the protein CASSYQGASYGYTF.

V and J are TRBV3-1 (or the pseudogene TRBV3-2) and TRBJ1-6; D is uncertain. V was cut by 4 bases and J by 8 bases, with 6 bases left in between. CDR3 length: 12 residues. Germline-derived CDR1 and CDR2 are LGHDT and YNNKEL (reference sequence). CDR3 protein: CASSLRYSPLHF. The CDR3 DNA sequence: TGTGCCAGCAGCCTCAGATATTCACCCCTCCACTTT.

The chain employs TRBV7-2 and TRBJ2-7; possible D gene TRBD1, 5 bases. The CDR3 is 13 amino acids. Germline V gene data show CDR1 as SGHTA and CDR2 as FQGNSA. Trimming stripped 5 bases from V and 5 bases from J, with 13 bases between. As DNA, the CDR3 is TGTGCCAGCAGCCCTAGAATGGGGCACGAGCAGTACTTC. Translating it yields CASSPRMGHEQYF.

CDR3 protein: CSVEVRGTPYGYTF. CDR3 bases: TGCAGCGTTGAAGTGCGGGGGACCCCCTATGGCTACACCTTC. The rearrangement uses TRBV29-1 and TRBJ1-2; possibly TRBD1 for D (5 bases). Looked up from germline, CDR1 is SQVTM and CDR2 is ANQGSEA. V lost 1 base and J 4 bases, leaving 13 bases between the germline ends. This CDR3 is 14 amino acids long.

As DNA, the CDR3 is TGTGCCAGCAGCCGGGACTACCAGGCGGGCACAGATACGCAGTATTTT. As protein: CASSRDYQAGTDTQYF. This sequence joins TRBV7-6 and TRBJ2-3, with 7 bases aligning to TRBD2. The CDR3 spans 16 residues. Germline assignment: CDR1 SGHVS and CDR2 FNYEAQ. The junction had 9 bases not matched to a gene; V was cut back by 5 bases and J by 1 base.

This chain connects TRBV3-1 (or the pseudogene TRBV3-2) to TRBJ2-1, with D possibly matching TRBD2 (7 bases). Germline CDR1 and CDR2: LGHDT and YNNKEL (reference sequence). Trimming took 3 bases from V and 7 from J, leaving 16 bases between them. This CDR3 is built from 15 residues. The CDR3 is CASSHGGARLNEQFF. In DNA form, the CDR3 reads TGTGCCAGCAGCCATGGGGGGGCAAGGTTGAATGAGCAGTTCTTC.